Shown below are 10 T cell receptor beta chains from a single sample sequenced in a study of blood T cells in healthy people across ages. Primers used in a second PCR of roughly 6 to 12 cycles were a sample-barcoded 5' primer and a J-beta primer mix. TCRdb redid the calling of the 5' RACE reads with MiXCR, one entry per CDR3 protein. The table shows about 1.4 million distinct CDR3 sequences, with around 55% occurring only once. The sequencing sample was made of blood. The receptors were gathered from a man aged 18 to 35 in good health.

This clonotype was detected only a few times. This sequence joins TRBV20-1 and TRBJ2-1, with 14 bases matching TRBD2. The CDR3 is 14 amino acids. With 3 bases clipped from V and 7 bases from J, the junction kept 2 bases outside the gene matches. Looked up from germline, CDR1 is DFQATT and CDR2 is SNEGSKA (reference sequence). In nucleotides, the CDR3 is TGCAGTGCTAGGGGACTAGCGGGGGTTAATGAGCAGTTCTTC. Its translation is CSARGLAGVNEQFF.

V gene TRBV29-1 combines with J gene TRBJ2-7; D possibly corresponds to TRBD2 (6 bases). This CDR3 has 14 residues. V lost 3 bases to trimming and J lost 2 bases, with 14 bases between them. Looked up from germline, CDR1 is SQVTM and CDR2 is ANQGSEA. The CDR3 DNA is TGCAGCGTTGATGGCGGGACGGAGACCTACGAGCAGTACTTC. It specifies CSVDGGTETYEQYF.

V gene TRBV5-8 combines with J gene TRBJ1-6; perhaps TRBD1 as D (5 bases). The CDR3 runs 14 residues. Deletions cut 3 bases from V and 9 bases from J, with 13 bases between. Germline V CDR1 and CDR2: SGHTS, YDEGEE. CDR3: CASSWDGVGSPLHF. In DNA form, the CDR3 reads TGTGCCAGCAGCTGGGACGGCGTCGGTTCACCCCTCCACTTT.

This chain uses TRBV20-1 with TRBJ2-2; TRBD1 matches at 11 bases. The germline V gene has CDR1 DFQATT and CDR2 SNEGSKA (reference sequence). Losses at the gene ends were 0 bases for V and 6 bases for J; bases not matched to a gene: 6. The CDR3 loop spans 16 amino acids. CDR3 in DNA: TGCAGTGCTAGAGATCTGTTGGGACAGGGGGCCGGGGAGCTGTTTTTT. It encodes CSARDLLGQGAGELFF.

This clonotype has just a few counts. The chain combines TRBV12-5 with TRBJ2-1; D gene ambiguous. The CDR3 spans 14 residues. V lost 6 bases to trimming and J lost 8 bases, with 17 bases between them. Germline V gene lookup returns CDR1 LGHNT and CDR2 FRNRAP. The CDR3, as DNA: TGTGCTAGTGGCTATACCTCTAGTTTCGATGAGCAGTTCTTC. Amino acid sequence: CASGYTSSFDEQFF.

This chain connects TRBV5-1 to TRBJ2-5, with 7 bases matching TRBD1. The closer fit of TRBJ2-7 to the DNA end suggests the J call may be wrong. Germline V gives CDR1 SGHRS, CDR2 YFSETQ. The CDR3 runs 16 residues. CDR3 bases: TGCGCCAGCAGCCCGGCCGGGACAGAGAACCAATACGAGCAGTACTTC. As protein: CASSPAGTENQYEQYF.

V and J are TRBV5-6 and TRBJ2-3; 8 bases are a match to TRBD2. From germline, CDR1 is SGHDT and CDR2 YYEEEE. The ends lost 1 base at V and 0 bases at J; junction bases unmatched: 4. The CDR3 consists of 16 residues. CDR3 DNA: TGTGCCAGCAGCTTGACGACTAGCGACAGCACAGATACGCAGTATTTT. Translating it yields CASSLTTSDSTDTQYF. Drawing the rest from reference TRBV5-6 and TRBJ2-3, the complete variable domain is DAGVTQSPTHLIKTRGQQVTLRCSPKSGHDTVSWYQQALGQGPQFIFQYYEEEERQRGNFPDRFSGHQFPNYSSELNVNALLLGDSALYLCASSLTTSDSTDTQYFGPGTRLTVL.

The chain links TRBV27 to TRBJ1-1; D gene ambiguous. The CDR3 has 15 amino acids. Trimming stripped 5 bases from V and 4 bases from J, with 17 bases between. Germline V gene sequence: CDR1 MNHEY, CDR2 SMNVEV (reference sequence). The CDR3 sequence is CASSLFQAGSTEAFF. The CDR3 nucleotides are TGTGCCAGCAGTCTGTTCCAGGCGGGGAGCACTGAAGCTTTCTTT.

V gene TRBV20-1 combines with J gene TRBJ1-2, with a weak D call TRBD1 (5 bases). The CDR3 runs 14 residues. Germline values: CDR1 DFQATT, CDR2 SNEGSKA (reference sequence). The V end was cut by 2 bases, the J end by 6 bases, with 16 bases between. This chain's CDR3 is CSARFLGGLNGYTF. CDR3 DNA: TGCAGTGCTAGATTTCTGGGGGGTCTTAATGGCTACACCTTC.

This chain's CDR3 is CASSFQGQGGNTEAFF. CDR3 bases: TGTGCCAGCAGCTTCCAGGGACAGGGGGGGAACACTGAAGCTTTCTTT. The gene calls are TRBV11-2 and TRBJ1-1; 11 nucleotides line up with TRBD1. The CDR3 extends over 16 amino acids. CDR1 and CDR2 from the germline V gene are SGHAT and FQNNGV. Trimming removed 3 bases from V and 1 base from J; junction bases left unmatched: 4.